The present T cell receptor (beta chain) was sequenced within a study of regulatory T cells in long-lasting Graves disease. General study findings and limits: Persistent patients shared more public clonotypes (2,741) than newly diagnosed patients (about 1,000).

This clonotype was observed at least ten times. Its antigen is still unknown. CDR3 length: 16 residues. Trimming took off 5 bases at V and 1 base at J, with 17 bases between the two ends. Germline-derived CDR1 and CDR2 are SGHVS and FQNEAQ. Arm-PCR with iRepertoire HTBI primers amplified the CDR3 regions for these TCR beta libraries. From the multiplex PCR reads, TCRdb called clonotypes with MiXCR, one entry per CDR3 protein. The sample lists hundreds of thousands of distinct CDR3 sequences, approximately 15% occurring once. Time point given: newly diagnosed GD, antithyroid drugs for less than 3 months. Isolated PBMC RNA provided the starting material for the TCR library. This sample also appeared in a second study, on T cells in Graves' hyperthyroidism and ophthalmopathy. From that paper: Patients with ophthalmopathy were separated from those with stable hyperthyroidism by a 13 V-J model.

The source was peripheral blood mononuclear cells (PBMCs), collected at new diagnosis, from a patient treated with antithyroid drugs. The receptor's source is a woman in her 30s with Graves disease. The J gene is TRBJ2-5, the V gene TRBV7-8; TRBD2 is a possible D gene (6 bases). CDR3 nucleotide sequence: TGTGCCAGCAGCAGAGGGGCGGGAAGGATCCAAGAGACCCAGTACTTC. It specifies CASSRGAGRIQETQYF. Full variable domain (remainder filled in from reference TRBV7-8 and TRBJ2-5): GAGVSQSPRYKVAKRGQDVALRCDPISGHVSLFWYQQALGQGPEFLTYFQNEAQLDKSGLPSDRFFAERPEGSVSTLKIQRTQQEDSAVYLCASSRGAGRIQETQYFGPGTRLLVL.